Listed below are T cell receptor beta chains from one sample, sequenced in a study of CXCR3-negative and CXCR3-positive naive CD8 T cells. From the 5' RACE reads, TCRdb lists one entry per CDR3 protein and no DNA. The sample data list approximately 100,000 distinct CDR3 sequences. Sequenced sample: naive CXCR3- CD8+ T cells from blood. These receptors came from a human donor in good health. Some clones in this sample may be carry-over from other donors' samples. Each CDR3 is given with its conserved first and last residue.

j_gene	v_gene	CDR3aa
TRBJ1-6	TRBV5-1	CASSSLGGRGNSPLHF
TRBJ2-7	TRBV6-2/TRBV6-3	CASSQRMTYEQYF
TRBJ2-1	TRBV7-6	CASSPSGAGGGPRNEQFF
TRBJ2-5	TRBV13	CASSALGLGTQYF
TRBJ2-1	TRBV4-2	CASSQAATSEDNEQFF
TRBJ2-1	TRBV5-1	CASSLLPGQGYNEQFF
TRBJ2-7	TRBV5-4	CASSLHGEQYF
TRBJ2-2	TRBV7-2	CASSPPNSGAGELFF
TRBJ2-1	TRBV28	CASSSQTYNEQFF
TRBJ2-2	TRBV6-2/TRBV6-3	CASSYSRREGLTGELFF
TRBJ2-1	TRBV12-3/TRBV12-4	CASSPTANEQFF
TRBJ2-7	TRBV29-1	CSVEDGRGDYEQYF
TRBJ2-7	TRBV9	CASSVASGGTYEQYF
TRBJ2-3	TRBV30	CAWSVWGEPDTQYF
TRBJ2-1	TRBV4-1	CASSHSQGKQFF
TRBJ2-7	TRBV12-3/TRBV12-4	CASSLGKVEQYF
TRBJ2-7	TRBV28	CASSLGGTYEQYF
TRBJ2-5	TRBV12-3/TRBV12-4	CASSSQGIRSETQYF
TRBJ2-7	TRBV18	CASSPWTDPLYEQYF
TRBJ1-4	TRBV5-1	CASSPRTGLNEKLFF
TRBJ1-4	TRBV28	CASSLKGAGEKLFF
TRBJ1-1	TRBV6-5	CASSPGTGWEAFF
TRBJ2-3	TRBV7-2	CASSVDGEVGDTQYF
TRBJ2-1	TRBV7-6	CASSLLAGGNADEQFF
TRBJ2-3	TRBV24-1	CATSWDQNEGSAQYF
TRBJ1-2	TRBV12-3/TRBV12-4	CASTGTRLYGYTF
TRBJ2-1	TRBV2	CASVGQGTLLYNEQFF
TRBJ2-3	TRBV10-1	CASSVRPGTTLSDTQYF
TRBJ2-3	TRBV2	CASSESVTPGQDHTDTQYF
TRBJ2-3	TRBV6-5	CASRLGTGVPDTQYF
TRBJ2-1	TRBV6-1	CASSQTPSGRAVYNEQFF
TRBJ2-4	TRBV28	CASSGTSETIQYF
TRBJ2-2	TRBV28	CASTLIGTGITGELFF
TRBJ2-1	TRBV28	CASSLLLNNEQFF
TRBJ2-7	TRBV3-1	CASSHRTSGSNEQYF
TRBJ2-3	TRBV5-4	CASSRAGDTQYF